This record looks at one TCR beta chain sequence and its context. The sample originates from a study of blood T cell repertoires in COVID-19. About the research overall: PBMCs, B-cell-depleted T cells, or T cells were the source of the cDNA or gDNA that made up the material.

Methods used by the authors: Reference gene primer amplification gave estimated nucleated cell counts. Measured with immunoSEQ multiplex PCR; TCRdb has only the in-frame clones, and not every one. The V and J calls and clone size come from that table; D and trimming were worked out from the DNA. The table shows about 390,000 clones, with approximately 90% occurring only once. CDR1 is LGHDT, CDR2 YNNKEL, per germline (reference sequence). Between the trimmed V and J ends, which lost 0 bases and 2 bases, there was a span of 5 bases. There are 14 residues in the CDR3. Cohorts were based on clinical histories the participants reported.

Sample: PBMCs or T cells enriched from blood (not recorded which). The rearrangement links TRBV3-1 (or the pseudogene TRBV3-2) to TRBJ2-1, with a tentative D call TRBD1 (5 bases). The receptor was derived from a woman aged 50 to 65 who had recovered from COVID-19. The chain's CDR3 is CASSQEQAYNEQFF. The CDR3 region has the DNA TGTGCCAGCAGCCAAGAACAGGCCTACAATGAGCAGTTCTTC.